The 9 T cell receptor beta chains presented below share a single source sample, sequenced in a study of early T cells in non-severe SARS-CoV-2 infection. TCRdb itself ran the 5' RACE reads through MiXCR, one entry per CDR3 protein. The sample has roughly 97,000 distinct CDR3 sequences, roughly 11% seen once. Sequenced material: whole blood, taken at baseline. The receptor set was obtained from an adult who was a healthcare worker with PCR-confirmed SARS-CoV-2 infection or an uninfected control (not recorded which).

V and J are TRBV25-1 and TRBJ1-1, with 8 bases identical to TRBD1. V trimming: 0 bases; J trimming: 4 bases; junction bases outside the gene matches: 1. The CDR3 runs 14 residues. The germline CDR1 and CDR2 sequences are MGHDK and SYGVNS. CDR3 coding DNA: TGTGCCAGCAGTGAATATCAGGGGGCCACTGAAGCTTTCTTT. Translation gives CASSEYQGATEAFF.

The chain is built from TRBV21-1 and TRBJ1-6. TRBV21-1 represents a pseudogene. This CDR3 comprises 16 residues. The CDR3 spells CASSSAALSGNSPLHF. In DNA form, the CDR3 reads TGTGCCAGCAGCTCAGCAGCGCTCTCCGGCAATTCACCCCTCCACTTT.

The rearrangement links TRBV27 to TRBJ2-3; 9 nucleotides match TRBD1. The V gene's germline CDR1 is MNHEY and CDR2 SMNVEV (reference sequence). V dropped 8 bases and J dropped 6; count of bases not matched to a gene: 6. This CDR3 has 13 residues. Here the CDR3 DNA reads TGTGCCAGCCGAGGGACAGGGACGGATACGCAGTATTTT. It yields the protein CASRGTGTDTQYF.

This clonotype showed up just a few times. The CDR3 protein is CASRGLVDTQYF. As DNA, the CDR3 is TGTGCCAGCAGAGGACTAGTAGATACGCAGTATTTT. The V call is TRBV11-2, the J call TRBJ2-3; 7 bases agree with TRBD2. Looked up from germline, CDR1 is SGHAT and CDR2 is FQNNGV. Trimming cost V 6 bases and J 5 bases; bases outside gene matches: 2. There are 12 residues in the CDR3. The variable domain in full, completed from reference TRBV11-2 and TRBJ2-3, reads EAGVAQSPRYKIIEKRQSVAFWCNPISGHATLYWYQQILGQGPKLLIQFQNNGVVDDSQLPKDRFSAERLKGVDSTLKIQPAKLEDSAVYLCASRGLVDTQYFGPGTRLTVL.

Only a few counts were recorded for this clonotype. CDR3 in DNA: TGTGCCAGCAGCGTGGGAGGACTAGTGGGTACCGGTGAGCAGTTCTTC. It specifies CASSVGGLVGTGEQFF. This sequence joins TRBV5-6 and TRBJ2-1; 7 nucleotides match TRBD2. With 4 bases clipped from V and 9 bases from J, the junction kept 16 bases outside the gene matches. CDR3 size: 16 residues. Germline values: CDR1 SGHDT, CDR2 YYEEEE.

This clonotype was counted a few times. The chain recombines TRBV14 with TRBJ1-1; 7 nucleotides match TRBD1. Germline-derived CDR1 and CDR2 are SGHDN and FVKESK. V dropped 1 base and J dropped 10; count of bases not matched to a gene: 6. This CDR3 has 13 amino acids. In DNA, the CDR3 is TGTGCCAGCAGCCAAGTGAGACAGGGCAGAGCTTTCTTT. Translating gives CASSQVRQGRAFF. Supplemented by reference TRBV14 and TRBJ1-1, the full variable domain reads EAGVTQFPSHSVIEKGQTVTLRCDPISGHDNLYWYRRVMGKEIKFLLHFVKESKQDESGMPNNRFLAERTGGTYSTLKVQPAELEDSGVYFCASSQVRQGRAFFGQGTRLTVV.

The chain joins TRBV2 to TRBJ2-5, with no clear D. Germline CDR1 is SNHLY and CDR2 is FYNNEI. CDR3 length: 12 amino acids. Trimming took off 7 bases at V and 2 bases at J, with 8 bases between the two ends. In DNA form, the CDR3 reads TGTGCCAGCATAGCTAATCAAGAGACCCAGTACTTC. Translating gives CASIANQETQYF.

This chain connects TRBV24-1 to TRBJ2-1; D possibly corresponds to TRBD2 (6 bases). Looked up from germline, CDR1 is KGHDR and CDR2 is SFDVKD. V was pared by 2 bases and J by 3 bases, with 16 bases between. CDR3 size: 17 residues. Here the CDR3 DNA reads TGTGCCACCAGTGATTACGGCGGGGAGAAGAGCTACAATGAGCAGTTCTTC. Protein product: CATSDYGGEKSYNEQFF.

This clonotype was seen a handful of times. The V call is TRBV7-9, the J call TRBJ1-2, with 7 bases matching TRBD1. The germline CDR1 and CDR2 sequences are SEHNR and FQNEAQ (reference sequence). This CDR3 region has 15 residues. The V gene end was trimmed by 5 bases and the J gene end by 4 bases; junction bases not matched to a gene: 10. In DNA, the CDR3 is TGTGCCAGCAGCCCGACGACAGGGACGGGCTATGGCTACACCTTC. It translates to CASSPTTGTGYGYTF.